Sequencing of this T cell receptor beta chain was carried out in a study of cytomegalovirus exposure and HLA in healthy donors. Broader study findings: Beyond CMV serostatus, there was no information to go on about immune exposure. It was taken for granted in presence/absence analyses that sequencing depth across donors was roughly uniform. V- and J-gene trimming of TCR beta was linked (in a later analysis) to a missense DCLRE1C variant.

A note on this clone: Its antigen remains unidentified.

13 Jbeta primers and 60 Vbeta primers were used for the PCR. Assay: immunoSEQ multiplex PCR; the TCRdb copy retains only in-frame clones and omits some. The sample includes around 130,000 clones, roughly 77% of them seen just once. In nominal health when sampled, donors likely had unrecorded immune exposures nonetheless. The sequenced material came from PBMCs. The sequence derives from a man aged 25 to 40 in good health and CMV-seronegative.

CDR3 coding DNA: TGCGCCAGCAGCTTGGGTGGACGGACTACCTCCAATGAGCAGTTCTTC. The encoded protein is CASSLGGRTTSNEQFF. This sequence joins TRBV5-1 and TRBJ2-1; tentatively, D is TRBD2 (6 bases). The germline CDR1 and CDR2 sequences are SGHRS and YFSETQ. This CDR3 is 16 amino acids long. V was pared by 0 bases and J by 6 bases, with 16 bases between.